This T cell receptor (beta chain) was recorded in a study of blood T cell repertoires in COVID-19. Study context: Researchers got acute and convalescent COVID-19 samples from the United States, Italy and Spain. The analysed material was cDNA or gDNA that came from T cells, B-cell-depleted T cells, or PBMCs.

TCRdb's copy holds only in-frame clones and misses some; the assay was immunoSEQ multiplex PCR. The sample includes some 210,000 clones, approximately 91% of them seen just once. CDR3 size: 14 residues. CDR1 is SGDLS, CDR2 YYNGEE, per germline. The V segment lost 4 bases and the J segment 6 bases; nucleotides outside the gene matches: 3. This TCR derives from a man between 60 and 75 years old who had recovered from COVID-19. The chain is built from TRBV9 and TRBJ2-3; 12 bases are a match to TRBD2. Material for sequencing was peripheral blood. CDR3 loop: CASSSSGREDTQYF. For the CDR3, the DNA is TGTGCCAGCAGCTCTAGCGGGAGGGAGGATACGCAGTATTTT.